Listed below are T cell receptor beta chains from one sample, sequenced in a study of cytomegalovirus exposure and HLA in healthy donors. Clones were read by immunoSEQ multiplex PCR, and TCRdb kept only the in-frame ones, dropping some. The repertoire includes about 170,000 clones, 82% of them detected once, and around 1.5% sits in the top ten. Specimen: PBMCs. The receptors here all came from a male donor in good health and CMV-seronegative. Both conserved end residues are part of each CDR3. The D gene is left open where the match is weak. Part of the rows lack a size; the others show once, few, many or a class for expanded clones.

d_call,j_call,clone_size,v_call,cdr3_aa,cdr3_nt
NA,TRBJ1-4,NA,TRBV7-2,CASSEGTARGEKLFF,TGTGCCAGCAGCGAGGGGACGGCGCGGGGGGAAAAACTGTTTTTT
NA,TRBJ2-3,NA,TRBV10-3,CASARTESADTQYF,TGTGCCAGCGCTCGGACAGAGAGCGCAGATACGCAGTATTTT
TRBD1,TRBJ1-1,NA,TRBV27,CASSILMTGRYRSTEAFF,TGTGCCAGCAGTATCCTCATGACAGGGAGGTACCGGTCCACTGAAGCTTTCTTT
NA,TRBJ2-1,NA,TRBV11-2,CASSLKGGFSYNEQFF,TGTGCCAGCAGCTTAAAAGGGGGTTTCTCCTACAATGAGCAGTTCTTC
TRBD1,TRBJ1-3,NA,TRBV19,CASSIGDRRLSGNTIYF,TGTGCCAGTAGTATAGGGGACAGACGGCTATCTGGAAACACCATATATTTT
TRBD2,TRBJ2-5,NA,TRBV4-1,CASSQVATSGVQETQYF,TGCGCCAGCAGCCAAGTTGCGACTAGCGGGGTACAAGAGACCCAGTACTTC
NA,TRBJ2-5,once,TRBV9,CASSVGGRREETQYF,TGTGCCAGCAGCGTAGGGGGGAGGCGGGAAGAGACCCAGTACTTC
NA,TRBJ2-2,NA,TRBV7-8,CASSLRRPGSAGELFF,TGTGCCAGCAGCTTAAGGCGTCCAGGGTCGGCCGGGGAGCTGTTTTTT
NA,TRBJ2-5,NA,TRBV6-1,CASSEVGGIGTQYF,TGTGCCAGCAGTGAAGTGGGGGGTATCGGGACCCAGTACTTC
NA,TRBJ2-4,few,TRBV19,CASSIRKGLDKNIQYF,TGTGCCAGTAGTATAAGGAAGGGGCTGGACAAAAACATTCAGTACTTC
NA,TRBJ2-7,NA,TRBV10-3,CATRAAGQTYEQYF,TGTGCCACACGGGCAGCAGGGCAGACCTACGAGCAGTACTTC
NA,TRBJ1-5,few,TRBV27,CASCRVPNQPQHF,TGTGCCAGCTGCAGGGTCCCAAATCAGCCCCAGCATTTT
TRBD1,TRBJ2-3,NA,TRBV9,CASSLQGVYGTDTQYF,TGTGCCAGCAGCCTCCAGGGGGTTTACGGCACAGATACGCAGTATTTT
TRBD2,TRBJ2-6,NA,TRBV19,CASSIDARGVTTSGANVLTF,TGTGCCAGTAGTATAGATGCCCGGGGGGTGACCACCTCTGGGGCCAACGTCCTGACTTTC
NA,TRBJ2-5,NA,TRBV6-5,CASSAGGTQYF,TGTGCCAGCAGTGCCGGGGGGACCCAGTACTTC
NA,TRBJ1-4,NA,TRBV7-9,CASSLARPAAVGEKLFF,TGTGCCAGCAGCTTAGCTCGTCCCGCGGCAGTGGGTGAAAAACTGTTTTTT
TRBD2,TRBJ2-3,few,TRBV6-5,CASSYNSAGTTDTQYF,TGTGCCAGCAGTTACAACTCAGCGGGGACCACAGATACGCAGTATTTT
TRBD2,TRBJ2-1,NA,TRBV18,CASSPPTSGRVLDEQFF,TGTGCCAGCTCACCACCGACTAGCGGGAGGGTTTTGGATGAGCAGTTCTTC
TRBD1,TRBJ1-2,NA,TRBV6-1,CASSEMDRRHQAF,TGTGCCAGCAGTGAAATGGACAGGCGCCATCAGGCCTTC
TRBD1,TRBJ2-3,NA,TRBV4-3,CASSQTGYFTDTQYF,TGCGCCAGCAGCCAGACAGGGTACTTCACAGATACGCAGTATTTT
TRBD2,TRBJ2-3,NA,TRBV9,CASSARLAGERTDTQYF,TGTGCCAGCAGCGCCCGTCTAGCGGGGGAACGCACAGATACGCAGTATTTT
NA,TRBJ1-5,NA,TRBV4-3,CASSQDQGGQPQHF,TGCGCCAGCAGCCAAGATCAGGGAGGGCAGCCCCAGCATTTT
TRBD2,TRBJ2-1,NA,TRBV7-3,CASSWGLAVYNEQFF,TGTGCCAGCAGCTGGGGACTAGCGGTTTACAATGAGCAGTTCTTC